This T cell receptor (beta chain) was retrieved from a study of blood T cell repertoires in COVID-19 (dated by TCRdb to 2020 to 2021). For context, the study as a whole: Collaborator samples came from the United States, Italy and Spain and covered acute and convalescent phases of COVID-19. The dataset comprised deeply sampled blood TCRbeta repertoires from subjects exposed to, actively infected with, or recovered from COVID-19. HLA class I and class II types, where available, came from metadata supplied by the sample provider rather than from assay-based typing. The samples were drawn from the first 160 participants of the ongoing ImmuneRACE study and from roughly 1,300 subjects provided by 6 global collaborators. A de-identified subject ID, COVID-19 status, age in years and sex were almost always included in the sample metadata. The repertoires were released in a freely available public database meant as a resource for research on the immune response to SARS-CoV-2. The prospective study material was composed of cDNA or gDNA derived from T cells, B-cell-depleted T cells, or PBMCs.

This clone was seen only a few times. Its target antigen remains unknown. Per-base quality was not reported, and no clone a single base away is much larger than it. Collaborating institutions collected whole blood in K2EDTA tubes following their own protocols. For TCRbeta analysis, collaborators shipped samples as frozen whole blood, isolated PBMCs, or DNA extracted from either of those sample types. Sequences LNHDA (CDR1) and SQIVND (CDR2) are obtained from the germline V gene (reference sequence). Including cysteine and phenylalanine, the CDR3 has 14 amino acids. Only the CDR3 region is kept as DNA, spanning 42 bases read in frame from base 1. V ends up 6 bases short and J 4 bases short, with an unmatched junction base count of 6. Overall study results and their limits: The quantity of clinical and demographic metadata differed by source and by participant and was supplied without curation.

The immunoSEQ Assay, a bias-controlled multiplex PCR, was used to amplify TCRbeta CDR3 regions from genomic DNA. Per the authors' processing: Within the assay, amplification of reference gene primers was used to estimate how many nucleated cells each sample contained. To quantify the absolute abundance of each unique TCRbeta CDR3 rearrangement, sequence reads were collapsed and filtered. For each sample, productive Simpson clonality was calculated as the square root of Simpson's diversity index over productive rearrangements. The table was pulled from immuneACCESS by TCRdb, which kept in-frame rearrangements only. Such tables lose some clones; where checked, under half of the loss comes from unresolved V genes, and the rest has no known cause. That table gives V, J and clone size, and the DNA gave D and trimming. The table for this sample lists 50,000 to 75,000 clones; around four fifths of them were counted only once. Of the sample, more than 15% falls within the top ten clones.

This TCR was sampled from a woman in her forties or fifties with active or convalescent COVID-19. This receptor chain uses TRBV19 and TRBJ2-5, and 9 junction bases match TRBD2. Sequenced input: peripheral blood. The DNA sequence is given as TGTGCCAGTAGCCTAGCGGGGTGGCCAGAGACCCAGTACTTC. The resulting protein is CASSLAGWPETQYF. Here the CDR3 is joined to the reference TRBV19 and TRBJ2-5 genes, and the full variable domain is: DGGITQSPKYLFRKEGQNVTLSCEQNLNHDAMYWYRQDPGQGLRLIYYSQIVNDFQKGDIAEGYSVSREKKESFPLTVTSAQKNPTAFYLCASSLAGWPETQYFGPGTRLLVL.